This is a list of T cell receptor beta chains from one sample in a study of CD8+ T cells in alopecia areata. Repertoires were generated with immunoSEQ multiplex PCR, while TCRdb's copy carries only in-frame clones and drops some. The data contain around 160,000 clones, over 80% of them singletons. The sample consisted of CD8+ T cells sorted from blood, taken at week 0. The receptors derive from a human donor with alopecia areata. Each CDR3 is given with its conserved first and last residue.

>TRBJ2-7|TRBV4-1
CASSPRASGATTEVYEQYF
>TRBJ2-3|TRBV2
CASSEVRGSTDTQYF
>TRBJ2-5|TRBV10-3
CAISEPLHSGRGGGETQYF
>TRBJ2-1|TRBV29-1
CSVGDNNEQFF
>TRBJ1-2|TRBV27
CASSLLRDRENYGYTF
>TRBJ2-5|TRBV13
CASSGRGLGETQYF
>TRBJ2-7|TRBV14
CASSQWGATNYEQYF
>TRBJ2-3|TRBV6-5
CASSYSGQGSDTQYF
>TRBJ1-5|TRBV9
CASSPGDTIQPQHF
>TRBJ2-3|TRBV5-5
CASSGPGGTDTQYF
>TRBJ2-1|TRBV29-1
CSVRWGYNEQFF
>TRBJ2-1|TRBV19
CASSIVYNEQFF
>TRBJ2-7|TRBV30
CAWSVSGVFEQYF
>TRBJ2-1|TRBV7-9
CASLLGLAGVLPNEQFF
>TRBJ1-4|TRBV11-2
CASSLVGSGTDNEKLFF
>TRBJ2-7|TRBV9
CASSTGQDKVF
>TRBJ2-3|TRBV15
CATSSGTGAVDTQYF
>TRBJ1-6|TRBV5-1
CASSARQTDNSPLHF
>TRBJ1-2|TRBV5-4
CASSSGGGEGYTF
>TRBJ1-2|TRBV15
CATSSERNPSPYGYTF